A selection of T cell receptor beta chains follows, all from one sample in a study of T cell repertoires in cytomegalovirus infection. These receptors' targets are unknown. Each CDR3 protein gets one entry after TCRdb re-called the reads with MiXCR. This sample has roughly 800,000 distinct CDR3 sequences, with 25% to 30% found just once. Material: cultured CD8+ T cells from PBMCs, obtained from culture after CMV antigen stimulation. The receptor source for this set is a human donor in good health (CMV status not recorded). Some clones in this sample may be carry-over from other donors' samples. CDR3s include the opening cysteine and the closing phenylalanine or tryptophan. A D gene is named only where the DNA matches it firmly. The listing skips clone size in some rows; elsewhere it reads once, few, many or a size class.

size,V,J,D,CDR3,DNA
.,TRBV5-4,TRBJ2-7,.,CASSLFDEQYF,TGTGCCAGCAGCTTGTTCGACGAGCAGTACTTC
once,TRBV11-2,TRBJ2-1,.,CASSLYAGIANEQFF,TGTGCCAGCAGCTTATACGCGGGAATTGCGAATGAGCAGTTCTTC
few,TRBV12-3/TRBV12-4,TRBJ1-6,TRBD1,CASTTGVATYNSPLHF,TGTGCCAGCACAACAGGGGTGGCCACCTATAATTCACCCCTCCACTTT
few,TRBV6-5,TRBJ1-2,.,CASSYSRVGGEVDGYTF,TGTGCCAGCAGTTACTCGAGGGTAGGCGGCGAGGTCGATGGCTACACCTTC
.,TRBV14,TRBJ2-2,TRBD2,CASSQGEGPWELFF,TGTGCCAGCAGCCAGGGGGAGGGCCCTTGGGAGCTGTTTTTT
many,TRBV7-9,TRBJ1-1,.,CASSSLQDITNTEAFF,TGTGCCAGCAGCTCATTACAGGATATTACGAACACTGAAGCTTTCTTT
.,TRBV27,TRBJ1-1,.,CATSWGTEAFF,TGTGCCACGTCGTGGGGCACTGAAGCTTTCTTT
many,TRBV7-6,TRBJ2-3,TRBD2,CASSVSGGAADTQYF,TGTGCCAGCAGCGTTAGCGGGGGGGCTGCAGATACGCAGTATTTT
.,TRBV27,TRBJ2-7,.,CASSFRESRGEQYF,TGTGCCAGCAGTTTTCGGGAGTCACGGGGAGAGCAGTACTTC
few,TRBV7-9,TRBJ1-5,.,CASSDEGFSQPQHF,TGTGCCAGCAGCGACGAGGGGTTCAGTCAGCCCCAGCATTTT
.,TRBV12-3/TRBV12-4,TRBJ2-1,TRBD2,CASSPRLAGDNNEQFF,TGTGCCAGCAGTCCGCGACTAGCGGGGGATAACAATGAGCAGTTCTTC
.,TRBV20-1,TRBJ1-2,TRBD1,CSSRIDRGNYGYTF,TGCAGTAGTCGAATCGACAGGGGAAACTATGGCTACACCTTC
.,TRBV12-3/TRBV12-4,TRBJ1-1,.,CASSPSREAFF,TGTGCCAGCAGCCCCAGCCGTGAAGCTTTCTTT
many,TRBV7-6,TRBJ1-6,TRBD1,CASSLGLDRGDSPLHF,TGTGCCAGCAGCTTAGGCCTGGACAGGGGGGATTCACCCCTCCACTTT
.,TRBV7-2,TRBJ1-2,.,CASSLDSIYYGYTF,TGTGCCAGCAGCTTAGATTCGATATACTATGGCTACACCTTC
few,TRBV12-3/TRBV12-4,TRBJ2-3,.,CASRGGASSTDTQYF,TGTGCCAGCAGGGGAGGAGCTTCTAGCACAGATACGCAGTATTTT
.,TRBV12-3/TRBV12-4,TRBJ2-3,.,CASRPTGSGADTQYF,TGTGCCAGCAGGCCAACAGGGTCCGGGGCAGATACGCAGTATTTT
.,TRBV4-3,TRBJ1-4,TRBD1,CASSQDRTGWEKLFF,TGCGCCAGCAGCCAAGATCGGACAGGCTGGGAAAAACTGTTTTTT
.,TRBV7-4,TRBJ2-1,.,CAQHSGGPAIF,TGTGCCCAGCACTCCGGGGGGCCAGCGATCTTC
.,TRBV7-6,TRBJ1-4,.,CASSFIGRNEKLFF,TGTGCCAGCAGCTTTATCGGCCGTAATGAAAAACTGTTTTTT
few,TRBV10-3,TRBJ2-2,.,CAISPGNGELFF,TGTGCCATCAGCCCGGGGAACGGGGAGCTGTTTTTT
.,TRBV27,TRBJ1-2,.,CASSLSIRAGYTF,TGTGCCAGCAGTTTATCGATTAGGGCTGGCTACACCTTC
.,TRBV7-3,TRBJ1-6,.,CASSLSGLGSPLHF,TGTGCCAGCAGCTTATCGGGATTAGGGTCACCCCTCCACTTT
.,TRBV28,TRBJ2-5,.,CASRGDFQETQYF,TGTGCCAGCAGAGGGGACTTCCAAGAGACCCAGTACTTC
.,TRBV6-2/TRBV6-3,TRBJ2-1,TRBD1,CASSDRDRGPNNEQFF,TGTGCCAGCAGTGATAGGGACAGGGGGCCTAACAATGAGCAGTTCTTC
.,TRBV19,TRBJ1-2,.,CASSMGTAGGYTF,TGTGCCAGTAGTATGGGGACCGCGGGCGGCTACACCTTC
.,TRBV6-1,TRBJ1-2,.,CATVLPGKNYGYTF,TGTGCCACCGTCCTACCGGGAAAAAACTATGGCTACACCTTC
.,TRBV7-6,TRBJ1-3,.,CASSSNSMGQPFSGNTIYF,TGTGCCAGCAGCTCGAACTCAATGGGGCAGCCGTTCTCTGGAAACACCATATATTTT
.,TRBV12-3/TRBV12-4,TRBJ2-7,TRBD2,CASRRVGLGDYEQYF,TGTGCCAGCAGGAGAGTCGGACTAGGCGACTACGAGCAGTACTTC
.,TRBV7-9,TRBJ2-1,TRBD2,CASSLGLAEQFF,TGTGCCAGCAGTTTAGGACTAGCGGAGCAGTTCTTC
many,TRBV7-2,TRBJ2-4,.,CASSYSGGPQNIQYF,TGTGCCAGCAGCTATAGCGGCGGGCCCCAAAACATTCAGTACTTC
many,TRBV12-3/TRBV12-4,TRBJ2-1,TRBD2,CASSPERGSYNEQFF,TGTGCCAGCAGTCCGGAGCGGGGCTCCTACAATGAGCAGTTCTTC
few,TRBV12-3/TRBV12-4,TRBJ1-5,.,CASSFILGMDQPQHF,TGTGCCAGCAGTTTTATCTTAGGGATGGATCAGCCCCAGCATTTT
.,TRBV11-2,TRBJ2-3,.,CASSPPSRVTDMQYF,TGTGCCAGCAGTCCCCCGAGCCGGGTCACAGATATGCAGTATTTT
.,TRBV24-1,TRBJ1-2,TRBD1,CATSEDRVEYGYTF,TGTGCCACCAGTGAAGACAGGGTAGAATATGGCTACACCTTC
many,TRBV7-2,TRBJ1-2,TRBD1,CASSLATSGTGANYGYTF,TGTGCCAGCAGCTTGGCTACTTCCGGGACAGGGGCGAACTATGGCTACACCTTC
.,TRBV29-1,TRBJ2-1,.,CSVEENRPYNEQFF,TGCAGCGTTGAAGAGAACAGACCCTACAATGAGCAGTTCTTC
few,TRBV27,TRBJ2-3,TRBD2,CASSLERGVWTDTQYF,TGTGCCAGCAGTTTAGAGCGGGGGGTCTGGACAGATACGCAGTATTTT
.,TRBV27,TRBJ1-1,.,CASSLMGLENTEAFF,TGTGCCAGCAGTTTAATGGGACTGGAGAACACTGAAGCTTTCTTT
many,TRBV7-8,TRBJ2-4,.,CASSLDPGLDIQYF,TGTGCCAGCAGCTTAGATCCGGGTTTGGACATTCAGTACTTC
few,TRBV7-8,TRBJ1-4,.,CASSPSGVGEKLFF,TGTGCCAGCAGCCCTTCGGGGGTTGGGGAAAAACTGTTTTTT
.,TRBV10-3,TRBJ1-1,.,CAISERDVNRAVGTEAFF,TGTGCCATCAGTGAGCGGGACGTGAACAGGGCAGTGGGCACTGAAGCTTTCTTT
many,TRBV7-9,TRBJ1-1,TRBD1,CASRQGQGPEAFF,TGTGCCAGCAGACAGGGACAGGGACCTGAAGCTTTCTTT
.,TRBV6-6,TRBJ2-1,TRBD2,CASSYWASGASYNEQFF,TGTGCCAGCAGTTACTGGGCTAGCGGGGCGTCCTACAATGAGCAGTTCTTC
.,TRBV10-3,TRBJ1-1,.,CAISERVTNTEAFF,TGTGCCATCAGTGAACGGGTTACGAACACTGAAGCTTTCTTT
many,TRBV19,TRBJ2-1,.,CASSIGMNEQFF,TGTGCCAGTAGTATAGGGATGAATGAGCAGTTCTTC
few,TRBV6-6,TRBJ2-1,.,CATGHDNEQFF,TGTGCCACGGGACACGACAATGAGCAGTTCTTC
few,TRBV19,TRBJ1-1,.,CASSIGIRGNTEAFF,TGTGCCAGTAGTATAGGAATTCGGGGGAACACTGAAGCTTTCTTT
few,TRBV7-9,TRBJ1-6,.,CASSLDWTANSPLHF,TGTGCCAGCAGCTTAGATTGGACAGCTAATTCACCCCTCCACTTT
many,TRBV27,TRBJ2-1,TRBD2,CASSLRDYTVNEQFF,TGTGCCAGCAGTTTAAGGGACTACACCGTCAATGAGCAGTTCTTC
few,TRBV9,TRBJ2-5,.,CASSAEGLTRETQYF,TGTGCCAGCAGCGCCGAGGGACTCACGAGGGAGACCCAGTACTTC
.,TRBV11-1,TRBJ2-3,.,CASSFRELSTDTQYF,TGTGCCAGCAGCTTCAGGGAACTTAGCACAGATACGCAGTATTTT
many,TRBV7-8,TRBJ1-2,.,CASSLALRGGGYGYTF,TGTGCCAGCAGCTTAGCGCTAAGGGGAGGAGGCTATGGCTACACCTTC